Listed below are T cell receptor beta chains from one sample, sequenced in a study of T cell responses to AZD1222 COVID-19 vaccine. Repertoires were generated with immunoSEQ multiplex PCR, while TCRdb's copy carries only in-frame clones and drops some. In the table there are some 62,000 clones, around 75% of which are singletons. This specimen consisted of peripheral blood, obtained on day 0 of AZD1222 vaccination. These receptors came from an adult in good health. The CDR3 runs from the conserved cysteine through the conserved F or W. Each record gives: D gene, V gene, clone size, J gene, CDR3 protein, CDR3 DNA. The D gene is left open where the match is weak. Clone size is not always given. Where it is, it says once, few, many or a class for expanded clones.

-	TRBV27	-	TRBJ2-1	CASSLGGYDEQFF	TGTGCCAGCAGTTTAGGGGGCTATGATGAGCAGTTCTTC
TRBD1	TRBV14	-	TRBJ1-6	CASSPGTGTNSPLHF	TGTGCCAGCAGCCCAGGGACAGGAACTAATTCACCCCTCCACTTT
-	TRBV6-5	few	TRBJ1-1	CASSLLQVYTEAFF	TGTGCCAGCAGTCTCCTTCAAGTGTACACTGAAGCTTTCTTT
-	TRBV6-5	-	TRBJ1-1	CASRDPGDLEAFF	TGTGCCAGCAGGGACCCGGGGGACCTTGAAGCTTTCTTT
-	TRBV3-1/TRBV3-2	-	TRBJ1-1	CASSQERWNEAFF	TGTGCCAGCAGCCAAGAGAGGTGGAATGAAGCTTTCTTT
TRBD1	TRBV12-3/TRBV12-4	-	TRBJ2-5	CASSFDRGPQYF	TGTGCCAGCAGTTTTGACAGGGGCCCCCAGTACTTC
-	TRBV7-2	-	TRBJ1-1	CASSYSTGNTEAFF	TGTGCCAGCAGCTACTCGACAGGGAACACTGAAGCTTTCTTT
TRBD1	TRBV2	-	TRBJ1-1	CASNGQGAEAFF	TGTGCCAGCAATGGACAGGGGGCTGAAGCTTTCTTT
-	TRBV5-6	-	TRBJ1-1	CASSPDGGRGAFF	TGTGCCAGCAGCCCGGACGGGGGGCGGGGGGCTTTCTTT
-	TRBV27	medium-sized	TRBJ1-2	CASSLQGGNYGYTF	TGTGCCAGCAGTTTACAGGGCGGCAACTATGGCTACACCTTC
TRBD2	TRBV6-2/TRBV6-3	-	TRBJ2-1	CASSSGTSGGRQFF	TGTGCCAGCAGTTCGGGGACTAGCGGGGGACGGCAGTTCTTC
-	TRBV2	-	TRBJ2-5	CASSYQETQYF	TGTGCCAGCAGTTATCAAGAGACCCAGTACTTC
-	TRBV29-1	-	TRBJ1-1	CSVVGGNTEAFF	TGCAGCGTTGTGGGGGGGAACACTGAAGCTTTCTTT
-	TRBV5-1	-	TRBJ1-3	CASSPEAPNSGNTIYF	TGCGCCAGCAGCCCGGAGGCGCCTAACTCTGGAAACACCATATATTTT
-	TRBV12-3/TRBV12-4	-	TRBJ1-2	CASSLAGRVGYTF	TGTGCCAGCAGTTTAGCGGGCAGGGTTGGCTACACCTTC
-	TRBV20-1	-	TRBJ1-2	CSAYLGGYTF	TGCAGTGCCTACCTCGGGGGCTACACCTTC
-	TRBV3-1/TRBV3-2	-	TRBJ2-7	CASSRDIYEQYF	TGTGCCAGCAGCCGGGACATATACGAGCAGTACTTC
-	TRBV7-4	-	TRBJ1-4	CASSLDGTNEKLFF	TGTGCCAGCAGCTTAGACGGAACTAATGAAAAACTGTTTTTT
TRBD2	TRBV5-8	once	TRBJ2-7	CASSLVDGGSSYEQYF	TGTGCCAGCAGCCTGGTCGACGGGGGGAGCTCCTACGAGCAGTACTTC
-	TRBV5-1	-	TRBJ1-2	CASSASQGGYGYTF	TGCGCCAGCAGCGCCTCACAGGGAGGCTATGGCTACACCTTC
TRBD1	TRBV13	-	TRBJ1-3	CASSLGVTGGGNTIYF	TGTGCCAGCAGCTTAGGCGTAACAGGGGGTGGAAACACCATATATTTT
-	TRBV11-3	-	TRBJ2-1	CASSRGPAPYNEQFF	TGTGCCAGCAGCCGGGGGCCGGCGCCCTACAATGAGCAGTTCTTC
TRBD1	TRBV6-5	-	TRBJ2-7	CASSRQGYEQYF	TGTGCCAGCAGCCGACAGGGCTACGAGCAGTACTTC
TRBD1	TRBV7-6	once	TRBJ2-2	CASTLGTGDAGELFF	TGTGCCAGCACCTTAGGGACAGGGGATGCCGGGGAGCTGTTTTTT
TRBD2	TRBV7-9	once	TRBJ2-3	CASSFGGGADTQYF	TGTGCCAGCAGCTTTGGCGGGGGGGCGGATACGCAGTATTTT
TRBD1	TRBV7-9	-	TRBJ1-4	CASSQTGAEKLFF	TGTGCCAGCAGCCAGACAGGGGCCGAAAAACTGTTTTTT
-	TRBV3-1/TRBV3-2	few	TRBJ2-7	CASSQDHYEQYF	TGTGCCAGCAGCCAAGATCACTACGAGCAGTACTTC
-	TRBV5-6	-	TRBJ1-3	CASRGRGNTIYF	TGTGCCAGCAGGGGTCGGGGAAACACCATATATTTT
-	TRBV2	-	TRBJ1-1	CASSEGGPGSTEAFF	TGTGCCAGCAGTGAAGGGGGCCCAGGGAGCACTGAAGCTTTCTTT
-	TRBV6-5	-	TRBJ2-7	CASTSQAISYEQYF	TGTGCCAGCACTTCCCAGGCAATTTCCTACGAGCAGTACTTC